This TCR beta chain comes out of a study of T-cell memory formation after mild COVID-19. The CDR3 extends over 16 amino acids. With V trimmed by 1 base and J by 3 bases, 6 bases remained unmatched. CDR1 and CDR2 from the germline V gene are SGHAT and FQNNGV. This clonotype was recorded many times. Via MiXCR, TCRdb re-called the 5' RACE reads, giving one row per CDR3 protein. The sample yields about 90,000 distinct CDR3 sequences, roughly 15% seen once. The origin of this receptor is a man between 18 and 29 years old who had mild COVID-19 (a few samples of this study predate the infection). Cell type and time point are not known. This chain links TRBV11-2 with TRBJ2-1; TRBD2 aligns across 7 bases. The specimen sequenced was PBMCs or a T cell subset sorted from them (not recorded which). In nucleotides, the CDR3 is TGTGCCAGCAGCTTAGGAGCTAGCGGCTTCTACAATGAGCAGTTCTTC. Protein product: CASSLGASGFYNEQFF.